This T cell receptor beta chain emerged from a study of technical replicates of blood from a few donors. The V gene end was trimmed by 5 bases and the J gene end by 1 base; junction bases not matched to a gene: 7. The CDR3 spans 15 residues. Germline assignment: CDR1 MDHEN and CDR2 SYDVKM. The method was immunoSEQ multiplex PCR; TCRdb's version includes in-frame clones alone and lacks a portion of them. The repertoire has approximately 81,000 clones, almost 96% of them found once; the top ten carry roughly 0.36%. The origin of this receptor is a human donor in good health. Sequencing input: T cells isolated from PBMCs. The J gene is TRBJ1-1, the V gene TRBV28; 7 nucleotides agree with TRBD1. This chain's CDR3 is CASSTIDRANTEAFF. The CDR3 DNA reads as TGTGCCAGCAGTACAATCGACAGGGCGAACACTGAAGCTTTCTTT. The complete variable domain, with remaining parts taken from reference TRBV28 and TRBJ1-1, reads DVKVTQSSRYLVKRTGEKVFLECVQDMDHENMFWYRQDPGLGLRLIYFSYDVKMKEKGDIPEGYSVSREKKERFSLILESASTNQTSMYLCASSTIDRANTEAFFGQGTRLTVV.